These 29 T cell receptor beta chains share one sample of origin, sequenced in a study of cytomegalovirus exposure and HLA in healthy donors. In the PCR, 60 Vbeta and 13 Jbeta primers were used. Sequencing was performed with immunoSEQ multiplex PCR; in TCRdb, only in-frame clones are kept and a portion is missing. The sample includes approximately 170,000 clones, 65% to 70% of them seen just once. Sequenced material: PBMCs. These receptors came from a woman in her late teens or twenties in good health and CMV-seropositive.

The chain joins TRBV19 to TRBJ2-1; 7 bases line up with TRBD2. V trimming: 6 bases; J trimming: 9 bases; junction bases outside the gene matches: 11. This CDR3 is built from 14 residues. Germline CDR1 is LNHDA and CDR2 is SQIVND (reference sequence). In DNA, the CDR3 is TGTGCCAGTAGGAAGATAGCGGGTCTTGGTGAGCAGTTCTTC. This sequence encodes CASRKIAGLGEQFF.

The chain has TRBV4-2 and TRBJ2-5, with 8 positions matching TRBD1. The CDR3 has 16 amino acids. Germline CDR1 and CDR2: LGHNA and YNFKEQ. J lost 5 bases, V lost 1 base, and 9 bases had no gene match. In DNA, the CDR3 is TGTGCCAGCAGCCAAGTCCGACAGGGGCGCATGGAGACCCAGTACTTC. This translates into CASSQVRQGRMETQYF.

This chain joins TRBV6-5 and TRBJ2-3; D is unclear. The CDR3 is 16 amino acids. Germline CDR1 is MNHEY and CDR2 is SVGAGI. V lost 0 bases and J 2 bases, leaving 12 bases between the germline ends. The DNA of the CDR3 is TGTGCCAGCAGTTACTCGATGGTGCGGAACACAGATACGCAGTATTTT. This encodes CASSYSMVRNTDTQYF.

This clone was seen a few times. The gene calls are TRBV18 and TRBJ1-3; 8 bases fit TRBD1. The CDR3 loop spans 16 amino acids. Per the germline V gene, CDR1 is KGHSH and CDR2 is LQKENI. V trimming: 3 bases; J trimming: 0 bases; junction bases outside the gene matches: 4. CDR3 coding DNA: TGTGCCAGCTCACCGAGGACAGGGAACTCTGGAAACACCATATATTTT. Translating gives CASSPRTGNSGNTIYF. Full variable domain (outside the CDR3, taken from reference TRBV18 and TRBJ1-3): NAGVMQNPRHLVRRRGQEARLRCSPMKGHSHVYWYRQLPEEGLKFMVYLQKENIIDESGMPKERFSAEFPKEGPSILRIQQVVRGDSAAYFCASSPRTGNSGNTIYFGEGSWLTVV.

The chain is built from TRBV29-1 and TRBJ2-1; TRBD1 aligns across 12 bases. Germline CDR1 is SQVTM and CDR2 is ANQGSEA. With V trimmed by 1 base and J by 9 bases, 10 bases remained unmatched. The CDR3 length is 16 residues. CDR3 in amino acids: CSVEGAPGQGAGEQFF. In DNA form, the CDR3 reads TGCAGCGTTGAAGGGGCCCCGGGACAGGGGGCAGGTGAGCAGTTCTTC.

This rearrangement joins TRBV27 to TRBJ1-5, with 8 bases aligning to TRBD1. The junction had 17 bases not matched to a gene; V was cut back by 7 bases and J by 0 bases. The germline V gene has CDR1 MNHEY and CDR2 SMNVEV (reference sequence). The CDR3 is 19 amino acids. The CDR3 here is CASTPRGRTGYFSNQPQHF. The CDR3 DNA reads as TGTGCCAGCACCCCTAGGGGGAGGACAGGGTATTTTAGCAATCAGCCCCAGCATTTT.

About this clone itself: Other DNA sequences in the sample encode the same CDR3. V and J are TRBV27 and TRBJ2-5; TRBD2 is a possible D gene (5 bases). Germline lookup yields CDR1 MNHEY and CDR2 SMNVEV (reference sequence). Trimming left V 4 bases short and J 5 bases short, with 5 bases between. The CDR3 contains 11 residues. The CDR3, as DNA: TGTGCCAGCAGTTCGGGGGAGACCCAGTACTTC. It yields the protein CASSSGETQYF.

The chain recombines TRBV7-2 with TRBJ1-1, with D possibly matching TRBD1 (6 bases). V lost 6 bases and J 0 bases, leaving 14 bases between the germline ends. The CDR3 spans 15 residues. Germline V gene sequence: CDR1 SGHTA, CDR2 FQGNSA. The CDR3 loop is CASRPRGGLNTEAFF. Here the CDR3 DNA reads TGTGCCAGCAGACCAAGGGGGGGGTTGAACACTGAAGCTTTCTTT.

This chain links TRBV7-6 with TRBJ2-5; D is perhaps TRBD1 (5 bases). This CDR3 region has 14 residues. Germline V lookup: CDR1 SGHVS, CDR2 FNYEAQ. V was clipped by 0 bases and J by 2 bases, with 7 bases between them. CDR3 sequence: CASSLATAQETQYF. CDR3 nucleotide sequence: TGTGCCAGCAGCTTAGCGACAGCTCAAGAGACCCAGTACTTC.

This clone was seen only a few times. The chain employs TRBV14 and TRBJ2-1, with TRBD2 as a possible D gene (6 bases). Per the germline V gene, CDR1 is SGHDN and CDR2 is FVKESK. V lost 8 bases and J lost 4, with 12 bases in between. This CDR3 is built from 13 residues. The CDR3 DNA reads TGTGCCAGCGGGGGGAAAATATACAATGAGCAGTTCTTC. Residues: CASGGKIYNEQFF.

The CDR3 region is CASSMTVSPYGYTF. CDR3 bases: TGTGCCAGCAGTATGACAGTTTCTCCCTATGGCTACACCTTC. This chain connects TRBV6-6 to TRBJ1-2, with D possibly TRBD1 on 5 matching bases. Germline V lookup: CDR1 MNHNY, CDR2 SVGAGI (reference sequence). There are 14 residues in the CDR3. V was pared by 5 bases and J by 4 bases, with 14 bases between.

The chain combines TRBV5-1 with TRBJ2-3; TRBD1 matches 8 bases. V shed 3 bases and J 4 bases; nucleotides not matched to a gene: 10. The germline gives CDR1 SGHRS, CDR2 YFSETQ. The CDR3 has 16 amino acids. DNA of the CDR3: TGCGCCAGCAGCTCTCCGGGGACAGGTGTGCCAGATACGCAGTATTTT. It translates to CASSSPGTGVPDTQYF.

The V and J genes are TRBV7-9 and TRBJ1-5; D remains ambiguous. CDR3 length equals 12 residues. The ends were cut back, 4 bases at V and 8 bases at J, with 9 bases in the middle. Germline V gene data show CDR1 as SEHNR and CDR2 as FQNEAQ (reference sequence). The DNA of the CDR3 is TGTGCCAGCAGCTCGGAGGTTAAGCCCCAGCATTTT. Its protein is CASSSEVKPQHF.

This rearrangement joins TRBV19 to TRBJ1-1; D not certain. In germline, CDR1 is LNHDA, CDR2 SQIVND (reference sequence). The CDR3 sequence is 16 residues long. Trimming shortened V by 7 bases and J by 1 base, and 19 bases separated the two germline ends. The CDR3 region has the DNA TGTGCCAGTATATTCTCTGATCGGTGGGCGAACACTGAAGCTTTCTTT. Translated, it gives CASIFSDRWANTEAFF.

This clone has only one observation. V gene TRBV7-3 combines with J gene TRBJ2-3, with TRBD2 as a possible D gene (5 bases). Trimming removed 1 base from V and 2 bases from J, with 7 bases in between. Germline V lookup: CDR1 SGHTA, CDR2 FQGTGA. The CDR3 is 14 amino acids. In DNA, the CDR3 is TGTGCCAGCAGCTTAAAGGAGGACACAGATACGCAGTATTTT. This gives the protein CASSLKEDTDTQYF.

The chain joins TRBV28 to TRBJ2-3; perhaps TRBD2 as D (5 bases). The CDR3 extends over 18 amino acids. Trimming cost V 1 base and J 5 bases, with 22 bases left between them. Germline lookup yields CDR1 MDHEN and CDR2 SYDVKM. CDR3: CASSLFGVLGDLGDTQYF. As DNA, the CDR3 is TGTGCCAGCAGTTTATTTGGCGTTTTGGGAGATCTGGGAGATACGCAGTATTTT.

The V and J genes are TRBV6-5 and TRBJ2-7, with 7 positions matching TRBD2. The CDR3 totals 12 residues. Germline V lookup: CDR1 MNHEY, CDR2 SVGAGI. V was clipped by 10 bases and J by 2 bases; unmatched bases: 5. This chain's CDR3 is CATGLVAYEQYF. The CDR3 DNA sequence: TGTGCCACAGGACTAGTAGCCTACGAGCAGTACTTC.

The V and J genes are TRBV2 and TRBJ1-5; D is unresolved. The CDR3 covers 13 residues. Germline V gene data show CDR1 as SNHLY and CDR2 as FYNNEI. V was shortened by 10 bases and J by 9 bases, with 19 bases between the two germline ends. This CDR3 is CATKAGGRGPQHF. In DNA, the CDR3 is TGTGCCACCAAAGCGGGAGGGAGAGGGCCCCAGCATTTT.

The rearrangement joins TRBV28 to TRBJ2-7, with D perhaps TRBD2 (6 bases). Trimming cost V 6 bases and J 2 bases, with 11 bases left between them. CDR3 length equals 13 residues. The V gene's germline CDR1 is MDHEN and CDR2 SYDVKM. CDR3 loop: CASSRERPYEQYF. DNA for the CDR3: TGTGCCAGCAGCCGGGAGAGACCCTACGAGCAGTACTTC.

The J gene is TRBJ1-5, the V gene TRBV10-3; D perhaps matches TRBD1 (6 bases). CDR1 and CDR2 from the germline V gene are ENHRY and SYGVKD. The ends were cut back, 2 bases at V and 5 bases at J, with 10 bases in the middle. The CDR3 consists of 14 residues. This chain's CDR3 is CAISERAGDQPQHF. Here the CDR3 DNA reads TGTGCCATCAGTGAGAGGGCAGGGGATCAGCCCCAGCATTTT.

V is TRBV19 and J is TRBJ2-1, with 7 bases lining up with TRBD2. The CDR3 is 14 residues long. Germline lookup yields CDR1 LNHDA and CDR2 SQIVND (reference sequence). The J segment lost 6 bases and the V segment lost 9 bases, leaving 11 bases of the junction unmatched. The CDR3 is CAREAGRESNEQFF. CDR3 sequence (DNA): TGTGCCAGGGAAGCGGGAAGAGAATCCAATGAGCAGTTCTTC.

The chain joins TRBV7-9 to TRBJ2-5; the match to TRBD1 covers 10 bases. The CDR3 covers 14 residues. J was trimmed by 3 bases and V by 5 bases; bases with no gene match: 3. The germline V gene has CDR1 SEHNR and CDR2 FQNEAQ (reference sequence). In DNA form, the CDR3 reads TGTGCCAGCAGCCCCGGACAGGGGGAAGAGACCCAGTACTTC. Protein sequence: CASSPGQGEETQYF.

The count of this clone is one. A junction boundary mismatches the germline segment, possibly from a read error. The chain recombines TRBV7-9 with TRBJ2-5; 12 positions agree with TRBD2. This CDR3 has 15 amino acids. Germline V gives CDR1 SEHNR, CDR2 FQNEAQ (reference sequence). DNA for the CDR3: TGTGCCAGCAGCCTAGCGGGGGGGCGACAAGAGACCCAGTACTTC. Encoded protein: CASSLAGGRQETQYF.

Remarks on this clone: Mismatch with germline at one junction end may stem from a read error. The chain recombines TRBV7-9 with TRBJ2-1; a possible D gene is TRBD1 (5 bases). CDR3 size: 14 residues. From germline, CDR1 is SEHNR and CDR2 FQNEAQ (reference sequence). The CDR3 sequence: CSSSLNSVRGEQFF. CDR3 nucleotides: TGTTCCAGCAGCCTCAACTCAGTAAGGGGTGAGCAGTTCTTC.

V and J are TRBV9 and TRBJ2-2; 7 bases line up with TRBD1. With the DNA end fitting TRBJ1-3 better, the J assignment may be wrong. The CDR3 has 17 residues. Germline assignment: CDR1 SGDLS and CDR2 YYNGEE. DNA for the CDR3: TGTGCCAGCAGCGTAAGGGCAGGGGGTTTCTCTGGAAACACCATATATTTT. Its protein is CASSVRAGGFSGNTIYF.

The chain carries TRBV27 and TRBJ2-5; D gene ambiguous. The last part of the DNA fits TRBJ2-7 better; the J call may be wrong. This CDR3 region has 15 residues. Germline-derived CDR1 and CDR2 are MNHEY and SMNVEV (reference sequence). DNA of the CDR3: TGTGCCAGCAGTTTATACTGGGTTGGCGGCTACGAGCAGTACTTC. Translating it yields CASSLYWVGGYEQYF.

V is TRBV4-1 and J is TRBJ2-3; 11 bases map to TRBD2. The germline gives CDR1 MGHRA, CDR2 YSYEKL. Trimming at V came to 5 bases and at J to 7 bases, leaving 17 bases not matched to a gene. The CDR3 sequence is 18 residues long. The CDR3 DNA follows: TGCGCCAGCAGCTCAGACCAGACTAGCGGGGTAGTTGTCCATACGCAGTATTTT. It translates to CASSSDQTSGVVVHTQYF.

J is TRBJ2-1 and V is TRBV19; 9 bases match TRBD2. The CDR3 spans 17 residues. V gave up 4 bases and J gave up 3 bases; unmatched junction bases: 10. Germline assignment: CDR1 LNHDA and CDR2 SQIVND (reference sequence). The CDR3 DNA sequence: TGTGCCAGTAGTAAGGCCCGCGGGGGGGCTAACTACAATGAGCAGTTCTTC. Translation gives CASSKARGGANYNEQFF.

V is TRBV5-6 and J is TRBJ2-1; 7 positions match TRBD2. This CDR3 has 14 residues. In germline, CDR1 is SGHDT, CDR2 YYEEEE. V gave up 0 bases and J gave up 7 bases; unmatched junction bases: 4. The CDR3 loop is CASSLGGGWNEQFF. CDR3 DNA: TGTGCCAGCAGCTTGGGGGGAGGGTGGAATGAGCAGTTCTTC.